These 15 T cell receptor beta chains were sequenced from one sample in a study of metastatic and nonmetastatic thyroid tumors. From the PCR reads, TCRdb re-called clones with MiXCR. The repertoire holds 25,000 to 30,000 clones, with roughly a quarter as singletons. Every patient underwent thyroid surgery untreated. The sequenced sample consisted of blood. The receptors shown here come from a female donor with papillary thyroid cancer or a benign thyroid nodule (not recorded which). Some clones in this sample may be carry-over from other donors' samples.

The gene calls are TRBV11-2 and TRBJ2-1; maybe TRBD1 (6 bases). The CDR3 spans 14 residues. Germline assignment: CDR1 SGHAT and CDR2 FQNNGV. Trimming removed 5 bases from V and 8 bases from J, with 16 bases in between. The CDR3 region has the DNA TGTGCCAGCAGCCTCCAACAGGGATGGCATGAGCAGTTCTTC. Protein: CASSLQQGWHEQFF.

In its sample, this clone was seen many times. The CDR3 loop reads CATSRASIAYSYNEQFF. The CDR3 DNA follows: TGTGCCACCAGCAGAGCCTCTATAGCCTACTCCTACAATGAGCAGTTCTTC. The rearrangement links TRBV15 to TRBJ2-1; D ambiguous. V was pared by 1 base and J by 0 bases, with 13 bases between. CDR3 length equals 17 residues. From germline, CDR1 is LNHNV and CDR2 YYDKDF (reference sequence).

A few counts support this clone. CDR3 DNA sequence: TGTGCCAGCAGTACCCCTCTATACGAGCAGTACTTC. Protein: CASSTPLYEQYF. This chain uses TRBV28 with TRBJ2-7; D is undetermined. This CDR3 has 12 amino acids. The germline gives CDR1 MDHEN, CDR2 SYDVKM. V lost 5 bases and J lost 4, with 9 bases in between. The full variable domain, rest sourced from reference TRBV28 and TRBJ2-7, is DVKVTQSSRYLVKRTGEKVFLECVQDMDHENMFWYRQDPGLGLRLIYFSYDVKMKEKGDIPEGYSVSREKKERFSLILESASTNQTSMYLCASSTPLYEQYFGPGTRLTVT.

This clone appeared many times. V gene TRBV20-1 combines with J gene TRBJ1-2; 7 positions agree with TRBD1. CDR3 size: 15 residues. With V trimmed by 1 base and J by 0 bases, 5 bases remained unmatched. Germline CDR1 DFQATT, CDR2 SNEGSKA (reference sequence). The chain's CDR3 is CSARADGTANYGYTF. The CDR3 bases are TGCAGTGCTAGAGCCGACGGGACAGCTAACTATGGCTACACCTTC.

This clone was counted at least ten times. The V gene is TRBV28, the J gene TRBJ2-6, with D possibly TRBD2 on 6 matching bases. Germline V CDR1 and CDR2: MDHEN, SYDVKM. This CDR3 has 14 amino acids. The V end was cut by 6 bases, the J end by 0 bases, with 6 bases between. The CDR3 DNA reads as TGTGCCAGCAGGGGGGGCTCTGGGGCCAACGTCCTGACTTTC. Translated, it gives CASRGGSGANVLTF.

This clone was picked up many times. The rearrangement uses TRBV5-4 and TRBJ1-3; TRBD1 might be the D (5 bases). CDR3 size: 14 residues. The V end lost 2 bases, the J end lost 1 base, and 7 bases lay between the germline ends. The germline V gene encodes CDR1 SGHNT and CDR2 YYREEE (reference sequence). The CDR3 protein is CASSFGGSGNTIYF. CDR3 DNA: TGTGCCAGCAGCTTCGGGGGATCTGGAAACACCATATATTTT.

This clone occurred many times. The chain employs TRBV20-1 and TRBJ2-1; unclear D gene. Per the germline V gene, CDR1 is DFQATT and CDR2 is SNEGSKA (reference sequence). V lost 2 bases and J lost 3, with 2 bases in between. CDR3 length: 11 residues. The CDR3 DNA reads TGCAGTGCTAGACACTACAATGAGCAGTTCTTC. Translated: CSARHYNEQFF.

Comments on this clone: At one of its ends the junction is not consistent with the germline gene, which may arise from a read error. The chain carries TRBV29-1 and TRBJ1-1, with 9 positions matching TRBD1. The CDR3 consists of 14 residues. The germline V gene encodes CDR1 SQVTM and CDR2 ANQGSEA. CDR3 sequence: CSVDTGGMNTESFF. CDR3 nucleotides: TGCAGCGTCGACACAGGGGGCATGAACACTGAATCTTTCTTT.

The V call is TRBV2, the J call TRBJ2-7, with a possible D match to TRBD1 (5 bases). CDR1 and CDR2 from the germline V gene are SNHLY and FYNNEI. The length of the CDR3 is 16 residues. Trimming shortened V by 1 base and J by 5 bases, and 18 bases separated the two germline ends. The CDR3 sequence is CASSEGWWGRVDEQYF. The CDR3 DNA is TGTGCCAGCAGTGAAGGGTGGTGGGGCAGGGTCGACGAGCAGTACTTC.

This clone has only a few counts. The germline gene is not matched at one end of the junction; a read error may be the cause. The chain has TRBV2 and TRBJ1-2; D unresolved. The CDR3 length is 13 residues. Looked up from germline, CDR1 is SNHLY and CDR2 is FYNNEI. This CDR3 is CASSRVQNYVYTF. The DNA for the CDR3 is TGTGCCAGCAGCCGCGTACAGAACTATGTCTACACCTTC.

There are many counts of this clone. The CDR3: CASSLGTDNQPQHF. The CDR3 DNA reads as TGTGCCAGCAGCTTAGGGACAGATAATCAGCCCCAGCATTTT. The rearrangement links TRBV7-6 to TRBJ1-5; D is perhaps TRBD1 (6 bases). The CDR3 is 14 residues long. Germline V gene data show CDR1 as SGHVS and CDR2 as FNYEAQ. Trimming shortened V by 1 base and J by 4 bases, and 8 bases separated the two germline ends.

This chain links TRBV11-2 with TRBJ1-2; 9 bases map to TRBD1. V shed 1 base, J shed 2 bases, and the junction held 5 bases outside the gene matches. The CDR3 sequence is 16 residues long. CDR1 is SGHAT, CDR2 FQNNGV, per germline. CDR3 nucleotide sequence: TGTGCCAGCAGCTTAGGTGGGACAGGGATAAACTATGGCTACACCTTC. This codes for CASSLGGTGINYGYTF.

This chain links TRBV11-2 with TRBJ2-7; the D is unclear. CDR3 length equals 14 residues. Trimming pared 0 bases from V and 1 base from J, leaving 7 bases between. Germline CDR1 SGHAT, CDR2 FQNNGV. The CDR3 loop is CASSLDLRSYEQYF. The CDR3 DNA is TGTGCCAGCAGCTTAGACTTGCGATCCTACGAGCAGTACTTC.

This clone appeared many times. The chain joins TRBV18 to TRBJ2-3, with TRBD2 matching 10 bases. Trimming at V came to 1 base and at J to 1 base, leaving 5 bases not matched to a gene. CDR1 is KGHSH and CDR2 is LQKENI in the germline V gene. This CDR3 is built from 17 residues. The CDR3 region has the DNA TGTGCCAGCTCACCACGAAGGCTAGCGGGAGGCACAGATACGCAGTATTTT. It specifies CASSPRRLAGGTDTQYF.

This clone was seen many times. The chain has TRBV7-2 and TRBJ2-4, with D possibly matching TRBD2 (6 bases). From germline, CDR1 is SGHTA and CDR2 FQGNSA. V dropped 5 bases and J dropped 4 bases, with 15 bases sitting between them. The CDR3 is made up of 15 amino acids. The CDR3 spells CASSPPRAGKNIQYF. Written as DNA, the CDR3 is TGTGCCAGCAGCCCGCCACGAGCGGGTAAAAACATTCAGTACTTC.